The 26 T cell receptor beta chains reported below all come from one sample, sequenced in a study of cytomegalovirus exposure and HLA in healthy donors. The PCR had 60 Vbeta and 13 Jbeta primers. TCRdb keeps only in-frame clones here, not all; method: immunoSEQ multiplex PCR. There are about 200,000 clones in the sample; around 75% occur only once, and around 0.42% lies in the top ten. The sample taken for sequencing was PBMCs. The source is a male donor in good health and CMV-seropositive.

This chain uses TRBV5-1 with TRBJ2-3; 12 bases fit TRBD2. Germline V CDR1 and CDR2: SGHRS, YFSETQ. The CDR3 length is 16 residues. The ends lost 6 bases at V and 4 bases at J; junction bases unmatched: 9. The CDR3: CASNQPLAGGPDTQYF. In DNA form, the CDR3 reads TGCGCCAGCAACCAACCCCTAGCGGGGGGGCCAGATACGCAGTATTTT. Looking up the rest from reference TRBV5-1 and TRBJ2-3 gives the full variable domain: KAGVTQTPRYLIKTRGQQVTLSCSPISGHRSVSWYQQTPGQGLQFLFEYFSETQRNKGNFPGRFSGRQFSNSRSEMNVSTLELGDSALYLCASNQPLAGGPDTQYFGPGTRLTVL.

This chain links TRBV27 with TRBJ2-7, with a tentative D call TRBD2 (8 bases). The CDR3 has 14 residues. The germline V and J ends were trimmed by 3 bases and 2 bases, with 11 bases remaining between them. CDR1 is MNHEY and CDR2 is SMNVEV in the germline V gene (reference sequence). This CDR3 is CASSFSGTAYEQYF. The CDR3 DNA follows: TGTGCCAGCAGTTTTAGCGGGACAGCCTACGAGCAGTACTTC.

The V call is TRBV5-1, the J call TRBJ2-7; D may be TRBD1 (6 bases). V gave up 5 bases and J gave up 6 bases, with 18 bases separating them. Germline CDR1 is SGHRS and CDR2 is YFSETQ. The CDR3 totals 14 residues. This chain's CDR3 is CASRKSGDGVEQYF. The DNA of the CDR3 is TGCGCCAGCAGGAAATCAGGGGATGGAGTCGAGCAGTACTTC.

V gene TRBV7-2 combines with J gene TRBJ2-3, with 7 nucleotides matching TRBD2. The V gene end was trimmed by 1 base and the J gene end by 11 bases; junction bases not matched to a gene: 15. The CDR3 spans 16 residues. Germline V gene sequence: CDR1 SGHTA, CDR2 FQGNSA. The CDR3, as DNA: TGTGCCAGCAGCTTAGGCCCTCTAGCGGACTCGGGGGGGCAGTATTTT. It is translated as CASSLGPLADSGGQYF. The full variable domain, rest sourced from reference TRBV7-2 and TRBJ2-3, is GAGVSQSPSNKVTEKGKDVELRCDPISGHTALYWYRQSLGQGLEFLIYFQGNSAPDKSGLPSDRFSAERTGGSVSTLTIQRTQQEDSAVYLCASSLGPLADSGGQYFGPGTRLTVL.

In this sample, this clone turned up once. This rearrangement joins TRBV10-3 to TRBJ2-3; no definite D call. The CDR3 has 14 residues. Germline CDR1 reads ENHRY; CDR2 reads SYGVKD. V gave up 3 bases and J gave up 7 bases, with 14 bases separating them. The chain's CDR3 is CAISEMAAGNTQYF. CDR3 nucleotide sequence: TGTGCCATCAGTGAAATGGCGGCCGGCAATACGCAGTATTTT.

Concerning this clone: An end of the junction differs from the germline gene, which may be a read error. This chain connects TRBV7-9 to TRBJ2-7; perhaps TRBD1 as D (5 bases). CDR1 and CDR2 from the germline V gene are SEHNR and FQNEAQ (reference sequence). This CDR3 spans 13 amino acids. CDR3 nucleotide sequence: TGTTCCAGCAGCCCCCGACAGAACTACGAGCAGTACTTC. Its protein product is CSSSPRQNYEQYF. The full variable domain, its missing parts supplied by reference TRBV7-9 and TRBJ2-7, is DTGVSQNPRHKITKRGQNVTFRCDPISEHNRLYWYRQTLGQGPEFLTYFQNEAQLEKSRLLSDRFSAERPKGSFSTLEIQRTEQGDSAMYLCSSSPRQNYEQYFGPGTRLTVT.

This clone has a single count. V is TRBV18 and J is TRBJ2-7; D unclear. CDR1 is KGHSH, CDR2 LQKENI, per germline. V was cut by 2 bases and J by 6 bases, with 11 bases left in between. The CDR3 length is 13 residues. This CDR3 is CASSPWSVGEQYF. In DNA, the CDR3 is TGTGCCAGCTCACCATGGTCAGTTGGCGAGCAGTACTTC.

This chain links TRBV5-1 with TRBJ2-1, with TRBD2 as a possible D gene (5 bases). V gave up 0 bases and J gave up 6 bases, with 16 bases separating them. Germline CDR1 SGHRS, CDR2 YFSETQ. The CDR3 has 16 residues. The CDR3: CASSLDPGTTGNEQFF. The CDR3 DNA reads TGCGCCAGCAGCTTGGATCCGGGAACTACTGGCAATGAGCAGTTCTTC.

The chain couples TRBV9 to TRBJ1-2; D might be TRBD1 (6 bases). The CDR3 extends over 12 amino acids. Germline CDR1 SGDLS, CDR2 YYNGEE. V lost 2 bases, J lost 8 bases, and 10 bases lay in between. The DNA of the CDR3 is TGTGCCAGCAGCGTCTTAGGGGGAGGCTACACCTTC. Protein product: CASSVLGGGYTF.

The V gene is TRBV10-3, the J gene TRBJ2-2; 7 nucleotides line up with TRBD1. Losses at the gene ends were 10 bases for V and 2 bases for J; bases not matched to a gene: 10. The germline V gene has CDR1 ENHRY and CDR2 SYGVKD. CDR3 length: 15 amino acids. CDR3 region: CATAPGQKNTGELFF. CDR3 nucleotide sequence: TGTGCCACCGCACCGGGACAGAAAAACACCGGGGAGCTGTTTTTT.

The V call is TRBV2, the J call TRBJ1-1; D unclear. V was clipped by 0 bases and J by 10 bases, with 9 bases between them. CDR1 is SNHLY, CDR2 FYNNEI, per germline. This CDR3 has 12 residues. The CDR3 sequence: CASSEAGTRAFF. CDR3 bases: TGTGCCAGCAGTGAAGCGGGCACCCGAGCTTTCTTT.

J is TRBJ2-7 and V is TRBV5-4, with 9 positions matching TRBD1. The CDR3 extends over 15 amino acids. Unmatched junction bases numbered 9, after V lost 2 bases and J lost 6 bases. Germline lookup yields CDR1 SGHNT and CDR2 YYREEE (reference sequence). The CDR3 region has the DNA TGTGCCAGCAGCTTTGGCGGGGACAGGGTACTCGAGCAGTACTTC. Translation gives CASSFGGDRVLEQYF.

The V gene is TRBV5-1, the J gene TRBJ2-3; D is perhaps TRBD1 (7 bases). Trimming stripped 1 base from V and 5 bases from J, with 11 bases between. Germline V lookup: CDR1 SGHRS, CDR2 YFSETQ. This CDR3 is 14 amino acids long. The CDR3 here is CASSLRGREDTQYF. CDR3 DNA: TGCGCCAGCAGCTTGAGGGGGCGGGAAGATACGCAGTATTTT.

This chain uses TRBV7-2 with TRBJ1-6; D gene uncertain. V lost 5 bases and J lost 7, with 9 bases in between. The germline gives CDR1 SGHTA, CDR2 FQGNSA. CDR3 length: 13 residues. The CDR3 here is CASSLDGNSPLHF. As DNA, the CDR3 is TGTGCCAGCAGCCTAGACGGGAATTCACCCCTCCACTTT.

The V and J genes are TRBV30 and TRBJ2-2; a possible D gene is TRBD1 (6 bases). Per germline, CDR1 GTSNPN and CDR2 SVGIG (reference sequence). The CDR3 is made up of 12 amino acids. The V end lost 7 bases, the J end lost 4 bases, and 10 bases lay between the germline ends. The CDR3 loop reads CASTGSTGELFF. The CDR3 nucleotides read TGTGCCTCTACAGGGAGCACCGGGGAGCTGTTTTTT.

The chain has TRBV7-6 and TRBJ1-1; D is possibly TRBD1 (6 bases). The V gene's germline CDR1 is SGHVS and CDR2 FNYEAQ. The CDR3 has 12 amino acids. Trimming shortened V by 0 bases and J by 11 bases, and 10 bases separated the two germline ends. The chain's CDR3 is CASSLAEGDAFF. Here the CDR3 DNA reads TGTGCCAGCAGCTTAGCAGAGGGGGATGCTTTCTTT.

The chain has TRBV7-2 and TRBJ1-2; TRBD1 matches at 8 bases. The V gene end was trimmed by 0 bases and the J gene end by 5 bases; junction bases not matched to a gene: 20. Germline-derived CDR1 and CDR2 are SGHTA and FQGNSA. This CDR3 region has 20 residues. The CDR3, as DNA: TGTGCCAGCAGCTTAGCCATCTTTTTGGACAGGGTTTTAAATAGGTATGGCTACACCTTC. Encoded protein: CASSLAIFLDRVLNRYGYTF.

The genes are TRBV18 and TRBJ1-5; D ambiguous. Germline-derived CDR1 and CDR2 are KGHSH and LQKENI. V was shortened by 2 bases and J by 4 bases, with 9 bases between the two germline ends. The CDR3 length is 14 residues. The CDR3 reads CASSPTSDNQPQHF. The CDR3, as DNA: TGTGCCAGCTCACCAACGAGTGATAATCAGCCCCAGCATTTT.

This clone was recorded a few times. The CDR3 loop is CASSQVGGDTGELFF. The CDR3 DNA reads as TGCGCCAGCAGCCAAGTGGGGGGGGACACCGGGGAGCTGTTTTTT. This chain connects TRBV4-3 to TRBJ2-2; 7 nucleotides line up with TRBD2. V lost 1 base, J lost 3 bases, and 2 bases stayed unmatched. The V gene's germline CDR1 is LGHNA and CDR2 YSLEER. This CDR3 region has 15 residues.

This chain connects TRBV6-5 to TRBJ2-5, with 9 bases that match TRBD2. The J call may be mistaken, given a closer DNA end match to TRBJ2-7. Germline CDR1 and CDR2: MNHEY and SVGAGI. The CDR3 sequence is 15 residues long. CDR3 in amino acids: CASSHSGSESYEQYF. For the CDR3, the DNA is TGTGCCAGCAGCCATAGCGGGAGCGAATCCTACGAGCAGTACTTC.

The chain couples TRBV29-1 to TRBJ1-1; D is perhaps TRBD1 (5 bases). Between the trimmed V and J ends, which lost 2 bases and 10 bases, there was a span of 14 bases. The CDR3 totals 12 residues. Germline V gene lookup returns CDR1 SQVTM and CDR2 ANQGSEA. CDR3 DNA: TGCAGCGTTGAAACTTCTCCAGGGCGAGCTTTCTTT. Translated, it gives CSVETSPGRAFF.

The sample holds one count of this clone. The J gene is TRBJ2-7, the V gene TRBV9; the match to TRBD1 covers 10 bases. J gave up 6 bases and V 3 bases, and 18 bases lay outside the gene matches. CDR3 length equals 18 residues. Germline V lookup: CDR1 SGDLS, CDR2 YYNGEE. CDR3 sequence reads: CASSASAGWGQGFGEQYF. The DNA of the CDR3 is TGTGCCAGCAGCGCCTCGGCCGGATGGGGACAGGGGTTTGGCGAGCAGTACTTC.

This chain connects TRBV19 to TRBJ1-5; perhaps TRBD1 as D (5 bases). CDR3 length: 12 residues. From germline, CDR1 is LNHDA and CDR2 SQIVND (reference sequence). This CDR3 reads CSSGGSNQPQHF. The CDR3 coding sequence is TGTTCGTCGGGGGGAAGCAATCAGCCCCAGCATTTT.

V and J are TRBV11-1 and TRBJ2-7, with unresolved D. Trimming took off 4 bases at V and 2 bases at J, with 9 bases between the two ends. The CDR3 is 13 amino acids. Germline loops: CDR1 SGHAT, CDR2 FQDESV (reference sequence). Written as DNA, the CDR3 is TGTGCCAGCAGCTATCCTTTTGCCTACGAGCAGTACTTC. Translated: CASSYPFAYEQYF.

This chain connects TRBV25-1 to TRBJ2-6; D remains unclear. CDR1 is MGHDK, CDR2 SYGVNS, per germline. The CDR3 covers 15 residues. V was trimmed by 5 bases and J by 2 bases, leaving 10 bases between them. The CDR3 DNA follows: TGTGCCAGCAGTCAGGCCGGAACTGGGGCCAACGTCCTGACTTTC. Translating it yields CASSQAGTGANVLTF.

This clone occurred a few times. CDR3 residues: CASSSPQSGIKLFF. In DNA, the CDR3 is TGTGCCAGCAGTTCCCCCCAATCGGGGATAAAACTGTTTTTT. The chain uses TRBV6-5 and TRBJ1-4; no clear D. V was pared by 4 bases and J by 10 bases, with 16 bases between. CDR1 MNHEY and CDR2 SVGAGI come from the germline V gene. The CDR3 totals 14 residues.